This T cell receptor (beta chain) came from a study of post-analysis software for immune sequencing data. The overall study: Relapsing-remitting, secondary progressive and progressive-relapsing forms made up the multiple sclerosis disease courses.

Broader study findings: People with multiple sclerosis had a significantly lower normalized Chao1 diversity than controls did. Higher frequency in patients than in controls was seen for about 5 TRBV segments, with TRBV5-6, TRBV5-1 and TRBV20-1 among them.

With regard to this clonotype: Its antigen remains unidentified.

Between the trimmed V and J ends, which lost 6 bases and 0 bases, there was a span of 9 bases. CDR1 and CDR2 (germline): DFQATT, SNEGSKA (reference sequence). The CDR3 sequence is 14 residues long. Unique molecular identifiers featured in each of the TCR beta cDNA libraries. Each sample of about 0.9 to 10 million input T cells yielded around 500,000 cDNA molecules, so each molecule approximated one T cell. A single record per CDR3 protein comes from TCRdb applying MiXCR to the PCR reads. The sample lists a few hundred thousand distinct CDR3 sequences, around 40% occurring once. The genes are TRBV20-1 and TRBJ2-6, with D perhaps matching TRBD1 (5 bases). The TCR originated in a girl aged 5-17 years with multiple sclerosis. Sequencing used blood. DNA of the CDR3: TGCAGTGCCCCCCAGGGCTCTGGGGCCAACGTCCTGACTTTC. Amino acids: CSAPQGSGANVLTF.